One and the same sample provided the 12 T cell receptor beta chains below, sequenced in a study of blood T cell repertoires in COVID-19 (dated by TCRdb to about 2020). The library relied on the immunoSEQ multiplex PCR assay. Drawn from immuneACCESS, this table holds only the in-frame rearrangements with V and J called that TCRdb kept. Clones are partly lost; checked studies trace under half to an unresolved V gene and leave the rest unexplained. This sample has 90,000 to 95,000 clones in its table, and almost 90% of those were observed once. Clones ranked in the top ten supply 8.1% of the sample. Sequencing was performed on peripheral blood. Every receptor here comes from a woman in her 70s with acute or convalescent COVID-19.

The chain couples TRBV7-8 to TRBJ2-1; TRBD2 agrees at 8 bases. Germline V gives CDR1 SGHVS, CDR2 FQNEAQ. Germline trimming cut 4 bases from V and 3 bases from J; bases unmatched to any gene: 5. The CDR3 covers 15 residues. CDR3 loop: CASSYGGGLYNEQFF. CDR3 nucleotides: TGTGCCAGCAGCTACGGGGGGGGTCTCTACAATGAGCAGTTCTTC.

V gene TRBV5-6 combines with J gene TRBJ1-3; D gene unclear. V was trimmed by 4 bases and J by 2 bases, leaving 10 bases between them. In germline, CDR1 is SGHDT, CDR2 YYEEEE. This CDR3 contains 14 residues. The CDR3 region has the DNA TGTGCCAGCAGCCTGTACGAGACTGGAAACACCATATATTTT. The encoded protein is CASSLYETGNTIYF.

This rearrangement joins TRBV28 to TRBJ1-5, with 11 bases that match TRBD1. The CDR3 sequence is 17 residues long. In germline, CDR1 is MDHEN, CDR2 SYDVKM. V gave up 3 bases and J gave up 2 bases; unmatched junction bases: 6. CDR3 in DNA: TGTGCCAGCAGTTTTGGACAGGGGGCGTTGGGCAATCAGCCCCAGCATTTT. It is translated as CASSFGQGALGNQPQHF.

V gene TRBV28 combines with J gene TRBJ2-5; a weak D match, TRBD2 (5 bases). V was cut by 4 bases and J by 2 bases, with 11 bases left in between. The germline V gene encodes CDR1 MDHEN and CDR2 SYDVKM. The CDR3 spans 14 residues. The DNA of the CDR3 is TGTGCCAGCAGTTCGGGCTCGGGGCAAGAGACCCAGTACTTC. This codes for CASSSGSGQETQYF. Looking up the rest from reference TRBV28 and TRBJ2-5 gives the full variable domain: DVKVTQSSRYLVKRTGEKVFLECVQDMDHENMFWYRQDPGLGLRLIYFSYDVKMKEKGDIPEGYSVSREKKERFSLILESASTNQTSMYLCASSSGSGQETQYFGPGTRLLVL.

The chain recombines TRBV7-6 with TRBJ2-5; 12 bases map to TRBD2. Germline V gene sequence: CDR1 SGHVS, CDR2 FNYEAQ. Trimming at V came to 0 bases and at J to 4 bases, leaving 3 bases not matched to a gene. The CDR3 spans 16 residues. The CDR3 spells CASSLARLAGVETQYF. CDR3 nucleotides: TGTGCCAGCAGCTTAGCGAGACTAGCGGGGGTAGAGACCCAGTACTTC. The full variable domain, completed using reference TRBV7-6 and TRBJ2-5, is GAGVSQSPRYKVTKRGQDVALRCDPISGHVSLYWYRQALGQGPEFLTYFNYEAQQDKSGLPNDRFSAERPEGSISTLTIQRTEQRDSAMYRCASSLARLAGVETQYFGPGTRLLVL.

The gene calls are TRBV7-9 and TRBJ2-2; 12 nucleotides match TRBD2. V lost 2 bases to trimming and J lost 7 bases; unmatched junction nucleotides: 8. From germline, CDR1 is SEHNR and CDR2 FQNEAQ (reference sequence). The length of the CDR3 is 17 residues. DNA of the CDR3: TGTGCCAGCAGCTTAACCCGACTAGCGGGAGCGTTCGGGGAGCTGTTTTTT. Protein: CASSLTRLAGAFGELFF.

This clone is a singleton in its sample. The chain links TRBV5-1 to TRBJ1-1, with D perhaps matching TRBD1 (6 bases). The CDR3 spans 16 residues. Germline values: CDR1 SGHRS, CDR2 YFSETQ. The germline V and J ends were trimmed by 1 base and 1 base, with 14 bases remaining between them. CDR3 sequence reads: CASSLNPRGWNTEAFF. The CDR3 DNA sequence: TGCGCCAGCAGCTTGAATCCCAGGGGTTGGAACACTGAAGCTTTCTTT.

The rearrangement uses TRBV18 and TRBJ1-6; TRBD1 agrees at 7 bases. This CDR3 has 15 residues. The V gene's germline CDR1 is KGHSH and CDR2 LQKENI. V shed 4 bases, J shed 5 bases, and the junction held 5 bases outside the gene matches. The CDR3 region is CASSLGGRDNSPLHF. For the CDR3, the DNA is TGTGCCAGCTCACTAGGGGGCAGGGATAATTCACCCCTCCACTTT.

CDR3 DNA sequence: TGCAGCGTTCAAAGGACAGGGCCGAGAGATACGCAGTATTTT. This translates into CSVQRTGPRDTQYF. The chain has TRBV29-1 and TRBJ2-3, with 8 bases identical to TRBD1. CDR1 is SQVTM and CDR2 is ANQGSEA in the germline V gene. The CDR3 length is 14 residues. V lost 5 bases, J lost 5 bases, and 9 bases stayed unmatched.

This clone was recorded once. V is TRBV7-9 and J is TRBJ2-3; TRBD2 matches at 8 bases. The CDR3 spans 14 residues. Germline V lookup: CDR1 SEHNR, CDR2 FQNEAQ (reference sequence). V lost 0 bases and J lost 8; bases outside the gene matches: 4. The CDR3, as DNA: TGTGCCAGCAGCTTAGCGGGACTAGTTGGTACGCAGTATTTT. It specifies CASSLAGLVGTQYF. Looking up the rest from reference TRBV7-9 and TRBJ2-3 gives the full variable domain: DTGVSQNPRHKITKRGQNVTFRCDPISEHNRLYWYRQTLGQGPEFLTYFQNEAQLEKSRLLSDRFSAERPKGSFSTLEIQRTEQGDSAMYLCASSLAGLVGTQYFGPGTRLTVL.

The chain recombines TRBV6-6 with TRBJ1-5, with D tentatively TRBD1 (5 bases). This CDR3 is 16 amino acids long. Germline CDR1 and CDR2: MNHNY and SVGAGI (reference sequence). V was trimmed by 2 bases and J by 6 bases, leaving 17 bases between them. The CDR3 loop is CASSYTGHGSSQPQHF. The CDR3 nucleotides are TGTGCCAGCAGTTACACAGGACATGGAAGTTCTCAGCCCCAGCATTTT.

The chain couples TRBV4-2 to TRBJ2-1; 7 bases line up with TRBD2. With 1 base clipped from V and 2 bases from J, the junction kept 2 bases outside the gene matches. The CDR3 sequence is 15 residues long. Germline V gene data show CDR1 as LGHNA and CDR2 as YNFKEQ. The CDR3 reads CASSQGEGAYNEQFF. CDR3 nucleotides: TGTGCCAGCAGCCAAGGGGAGGGCGCCTACAATGAGCAGTTCTTC.